Each of the 14 T cell receptor beta chains below was sequenced from the same sample in a study of molecular identifiers for immune sequencing clone quantification (dated by TCRdb to about 2018). Library preparation employed PCR. Instrument used: NextSeq 500. TCRdb took the public reads, trimmed them with fastp at Q25, ran MiXCR for clone calling and kept in-frame beta chains. Entries that share a CDR3 protein sequence are merged under the most common genes and DNA. Recorded for this sample are approximately 320,000 distinct CDR3 sequences; roughly 23% of them occurred a single time. About 0.7% of the sample is held by the ten biggest clonotypes. The sequenced sample consisted of naive CD8+ T cells from blood, with Jurkat cell RNA spiked in. What the cell subset or site label conveys for this sample: FACS-sorted CD8+CD4-CCR7+CD45RA+ naive T cells. The receptors here all came from a human donor in good health. Some libraries in this study had Jurkat cell RNA spiked in.

This clonotype was seen many times. The chain carries TRBV3-1 and TRBJ2-7; no clear D. Trimming stripped 5 bases from V and 4 bases from J, with 15 bases between. CDR1 is LGHDT and CDR2 is YNNKEL in the germline V gene (reference sequence). CDR3 length: 14 amino acids. The CDR3 is CASSIVRAPYEQYF. CDR3 nucleotides: TGTGCCAGCAGCATTGTTAGGGCCCCTTACGAGCAGTACTTC.

This sequence joins TRBV5-1 and TRBJ1-4; TRBD1 agrees at 12 bases. Germline V gene data show CDR1 as SGHRS and CDR2 as YFSETQ. The CDR3 sequence is 21 residues long. The junction had 16 bases not matched to a gene; V was cut back by 4 bases and J by 0 bases. This CDR3 reads CASSLAPPGQGALPTNEKLFF. The CDR3 coding sequence is TGCGCCAGCAGCCTTGCGCCCCCGGGACAGGGGGCTCTACCAACTAATGAAAAACTGTTTTTT. Full variable domain (remainder filled in from reference TRBV5-1 and TRBJ1-4): KAGVTQTPRYLIKTRGQQVTLSCSPISGHRSVSWYQQTPGQGLQFLFEYFSETQRNKGNFPGRFSGRQFSNSRSEMNVSTLELGDSALYLCASSLAPPGQGALPTNEKLFFGSGTQLSVL.

This clonotype occurred many times. J is TRBJ1-1 and V is TRBV5-1, with 7 bases lining up with TRBD1. Trimming removed 4 bases from V and 1 base from J; junction bases left unmatched: 10. CDR3 length: 16 residues. CDR1 and CDR2 (germline): SGHRS, YFSETQ. As DNA, the CDR3 is TGCGCCAGCAGCCCCGGACAGGTATTATCGAACACTGAAGCTTTCTTT. Protein: CASSPGQVLSNTEAFF.

In regard to this clonotype: This may arise from a read error, as a much more abundant clone is one base away. The chain links TRBV29-1 to TRBJ2-7; TRBD1 might be the D (8 bases). Trimming pared 5 bases from V and 4 bases from J, leaving 15 bases between. Per the germline V gene, CDR1 is SQVTM and CDR2 is ANQGSEA. The CDR3 totals 13 residues. The CDR3 sequence: CSVPQQGGYEQYF. CDR3 nucleotide sequence: TGCAGCGTTCCGCAACAGGGGGGGTACGAGCAGTACTTC.

Note on this clonotype: One end of the junction varies from germline; a read error may be responsible. This chain joins TRBV7-9 and TRBJ2-5, with D possibly called TRBD1 or TRBD2 (6 bases each). Germline CDR1 is SEHNR and CDR2 is FQNEAQ (reference sequence). This CDR3 contains 14 residues. CDR3 in DNA: TGTGCCAGTCGGGGGACGACTAGGGGGGAGACCCGGTACTTC. Translating gives CASRGTTRGETRYF.

This clonotype was counted at least ten times. The rearrangement links TRBV28 to TRBJ2-7; D uncertain. Germline loops: CDR1 MDHEN, CDR2 SYDVKM. The CDR3 runs to 13 residues. Trimming removed 5 bases from V and 0 bases from J, with 8 bases in between. DNA for the CDR3: TGTGCCAGCAGTCTACACCTCTCCTACGAGCAGTACTTC. This encodes CASSLHLSYEQYF. Together with reference TRBV28 and TRBJ2-7, the CDR3 gives the full variable domain: DVKVTQSSRYLVKRTGEKVFLECVQDMDHENMFWYRQDPGLGLRLIYFSYDVKMKEKGDIPEGYSVSREKKERFSLILESASTNQTSMYLCASSLHLSYEQYFGPGTRLTVT.

The chain employs TRBV20-1 and TRBJ2-3, with TRBD2 matching over 9 bases. The germline gives CDR1 DFQATT, CDR2 SNEGSKA (reference sequence). There are 16 residues in the CDR3. The trim removed 6 bases at V and 2 bases at J, leaving 12 bases unmatched. The CDR3 DNA reads TGCAGTGCCAACTCCGTAGCGGGGGACGACACAGATACGCAGTATTTT. Translation gives CSANSVAGDDTDTQYF.

This clonotype was seen only a few times. The chain employs TRBV20-1 and TRBJ2-7, with 7 bases matching TRBD2. V lost 3 bases to trimming and J lost 4 bases; unmatched junction nucleotides: 15. Germline V gene data show CDR1 as DFQATT and CDR2 as SNEGSKA (reference sequence). The CDR3 consists of 16 residues. The CDR3 nucleotides read TGCAGTGCTAGGGCTAGCGGCCTCCCGATACCATACGAGCAGTACTTC. This sequence encodes CSARASGLPIPYEQYF.

This clonotype was detected only a few times. J is TRBJ1-6 and V is TRBV9; D unclear. This CDR3 has 13 residues. The V end was cut by 5 bases, the J end by 3 bases, with 6 bases between. The germline CDR1 and CDR2 sequences are SGDLS and YYNGEE. CDR3 amino acids: CASSLGYNSPLHF. The CDR3 DNA follows: TGTGCCAGCAGTTTGGGCTATAATTCACCCCTCCACTTT.

CDR3 nucleotides: TGTGCCAGCAGTCTAGACAGTCTGCCGGGGACGCAGTATTTT. It is translated as CASSLDSLPGTQYF. The J gene is TRBJ2-3, the V gene TRBV27, with D perhaps given as TRBD1 or TRBD2 (5 bases each). The CDR3 runs to 14 residues. Trimming removed 5 bases at V and 9 bases at J, with 18 bases between. Germline values: CDR1 MNHEY, CDR2 SMNVEV (reference sequence).

In the case of this clonotype: It may be a read error: a sequence one base away is much more abundant. A read error is likely, as this CDR3 ends without the conserved phenylalanine or tryptophan. V and J are TRBV6-2 or TRBV6-3 and TRBJ1-2; D is possibly TRBD1 (6 bases). The CDR3 is 15 amino acids. Germline assignment: CDR1 MNHEY and CDR2 SVGEGT. CDR3 in DNA: TGTGCCAGCAGTTTTGACTTCTCCGGGGGCTATGGTTACACCTCC. Protein: CASSFDFSGGYGYTS.

This clonotype was detected only once. A much larger clone sits a single nucleotide away, making a read error possible. The chain uses TRBV7-9 and TRBJ2-5; D gene uncertain. There are 12 residues in the CDR3. Germline loops: CDR1 SEHNR, CDR2 FQNEAQ (reference sequence). The CDR3 nucleotides are TGTGCCAGCAGCTTCCCCCAAGAGACCCGGTACTTC. It translates to CASSFPQETRYF.

In its sample, this clonotype was seen a few times. Germline is not matched at one junction end, which may reflect a read error. The V call is TRBV20-1, the J call TRBJ2-7; 10 nucleotides align to TRBD2. The CDR3 consists of 15 residues. Looked up from germline, CDR1 is DFQATT and CDR2 is SNEGSKA (reference sequence). Written as DNA, the CDR3 is TGCAGTGCTAGACGTTTCACTAGCGGGATCTACAAGCAGTACTTC. Protein sequence: CSARRFTSGIYKQYF.

This chain connects TRBV19 to TRBJ2-3; a weak D match, TRBD2 (6 bases). V shed 5 bases and J shed 1 base, with 13 bases lying between them. The CDR3 length is 15 residues. Germline CDR1 is LNHDA and CDR2 is SQIVND (reference sequence). The CDR3 sequence: CASSVGGSRTDTQYF. The DNA of the CDR3 is TGTGCCAGTAGTGTTGGGGGGAGCCGCACAGATACGCAGTATTTT.